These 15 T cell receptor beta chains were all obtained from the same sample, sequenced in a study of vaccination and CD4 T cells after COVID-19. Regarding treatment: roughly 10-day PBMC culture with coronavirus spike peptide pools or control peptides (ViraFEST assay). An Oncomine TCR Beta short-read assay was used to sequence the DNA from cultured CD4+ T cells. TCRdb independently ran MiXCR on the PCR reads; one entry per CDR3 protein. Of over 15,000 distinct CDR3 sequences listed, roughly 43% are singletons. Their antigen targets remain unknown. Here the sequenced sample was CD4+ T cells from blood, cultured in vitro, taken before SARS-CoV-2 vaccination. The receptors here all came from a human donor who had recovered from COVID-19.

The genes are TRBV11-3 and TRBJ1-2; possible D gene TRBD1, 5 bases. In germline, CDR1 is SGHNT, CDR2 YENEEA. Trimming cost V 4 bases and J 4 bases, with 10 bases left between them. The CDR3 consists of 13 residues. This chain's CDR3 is CASSSSGTYGYTF. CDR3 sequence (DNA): TGTGCCAGCAGCTCGTCCGGGACCTATGGCTACACCTTC.

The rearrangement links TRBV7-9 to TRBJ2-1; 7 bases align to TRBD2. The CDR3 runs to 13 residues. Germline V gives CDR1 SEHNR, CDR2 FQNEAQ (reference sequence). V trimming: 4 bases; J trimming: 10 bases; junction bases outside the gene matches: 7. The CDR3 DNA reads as TGTGCCAGCAGCTCCCACGGGGGGTTGGAGCAGTTCTTC. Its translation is CASSSHGGLEQFF.

This CDR3 is CASSRGTGRGNTIYF. CDR3 nucleotide sequence: TGTGCCAGCAGCAGAGGGACAGGGAGAGGAAACACCATATATTTT. This rearrangement joins TRBV7-2 to TRBJ1-3; 9 nucleotides line up with TRBD1. This CDR3 is built from 15 residues. Germline loops: CDR1 SGHTA, CDR2 FQGNSA. The V gene end was trimmed by 5 bases and the J gene end by 4 bases; junction bases not matched to a gene: 6.

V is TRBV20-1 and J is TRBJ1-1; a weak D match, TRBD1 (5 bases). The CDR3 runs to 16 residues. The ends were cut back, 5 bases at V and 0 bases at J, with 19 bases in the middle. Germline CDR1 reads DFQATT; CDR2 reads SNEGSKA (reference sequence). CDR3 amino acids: CSAFPRVGVMNTEAFF. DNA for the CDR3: TGCAGTGCTTTCCCCCGGGTGGGGGTAATGAACACTGAAGCTTTCTTT.

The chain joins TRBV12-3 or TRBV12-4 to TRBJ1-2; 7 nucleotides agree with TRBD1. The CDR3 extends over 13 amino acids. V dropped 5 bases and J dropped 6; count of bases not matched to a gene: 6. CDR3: CASSATGRDGYTF. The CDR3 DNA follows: TGTGCCAGCAGTGCGACAGGGCGGGATGGCTACACCTTC.

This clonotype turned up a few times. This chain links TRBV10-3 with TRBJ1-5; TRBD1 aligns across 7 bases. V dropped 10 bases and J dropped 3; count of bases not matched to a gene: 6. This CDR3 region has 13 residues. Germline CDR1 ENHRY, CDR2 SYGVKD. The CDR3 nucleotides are TGTGCCAGCGGAGGACAGGCCAATCAGCCCCAGCATTTT. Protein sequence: CASGGQANQPQHF.

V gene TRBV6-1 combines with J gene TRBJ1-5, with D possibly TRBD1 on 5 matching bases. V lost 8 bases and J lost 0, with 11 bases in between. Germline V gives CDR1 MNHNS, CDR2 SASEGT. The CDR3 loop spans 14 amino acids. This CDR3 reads CASGEGASNQPQHF. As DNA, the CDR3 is TGTGCCAGCGGGGAAGGGGCTAGCAATCAGCCCCAGCATTTT.

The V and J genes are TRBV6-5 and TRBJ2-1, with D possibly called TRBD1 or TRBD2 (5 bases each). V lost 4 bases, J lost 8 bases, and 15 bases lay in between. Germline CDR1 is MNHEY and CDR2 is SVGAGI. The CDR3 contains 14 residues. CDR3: CASSSVQRGDEQFF. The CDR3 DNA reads TGTGCCAGCAGTTCCGTTCAGAGGGGCGATGAGCAGTTCTTC.

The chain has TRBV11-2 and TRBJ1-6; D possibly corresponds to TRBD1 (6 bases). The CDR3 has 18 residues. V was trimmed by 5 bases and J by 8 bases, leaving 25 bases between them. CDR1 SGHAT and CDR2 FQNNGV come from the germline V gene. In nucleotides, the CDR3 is TGTGCCAGCAGCCAAATCCGGGACACCGGACTAGGGGATTCACCCCTCCACTTT. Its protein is CASSQIRDTGLGDSPLHF.

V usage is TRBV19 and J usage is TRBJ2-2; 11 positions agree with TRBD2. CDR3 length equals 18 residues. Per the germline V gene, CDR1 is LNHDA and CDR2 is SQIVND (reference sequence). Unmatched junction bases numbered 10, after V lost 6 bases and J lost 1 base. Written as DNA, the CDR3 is TGTGCCAGTAGGTTTAATAGCGGGGGGGCCGTGAACACCGGGGAGCTGTTTTTT. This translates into CASRFNSGGAVNTGELFF.

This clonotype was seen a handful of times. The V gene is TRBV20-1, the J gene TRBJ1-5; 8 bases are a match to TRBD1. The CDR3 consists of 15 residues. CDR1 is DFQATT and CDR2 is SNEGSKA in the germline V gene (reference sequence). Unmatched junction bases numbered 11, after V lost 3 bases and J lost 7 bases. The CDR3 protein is CSARSDRERGQPQHF. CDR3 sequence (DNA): TGCAGTGCTAGGTCGGACAGGGAAAGGGGGCAGCCCCAGCATTTT.

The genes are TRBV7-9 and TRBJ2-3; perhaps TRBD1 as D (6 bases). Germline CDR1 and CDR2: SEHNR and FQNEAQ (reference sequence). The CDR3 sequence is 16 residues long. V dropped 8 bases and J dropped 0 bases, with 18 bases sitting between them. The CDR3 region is CASGKRQVLSTDTQYF. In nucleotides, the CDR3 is TGTGCCAGCGGGAAAAGACAGGTCCTTAGCACAGATACGCAGTATTTT. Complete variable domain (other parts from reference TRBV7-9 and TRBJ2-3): DTGVSQNPRHKITKRGQNVTFRCDPISEHNRLYWYRQTLGQGPEFLTYFQNEAQLEKSRLLSDRFSAERPKGSFSTLEIQRTEQGDSAMYLCASGKRQVLSTDTQYFGPGTRLTVL.

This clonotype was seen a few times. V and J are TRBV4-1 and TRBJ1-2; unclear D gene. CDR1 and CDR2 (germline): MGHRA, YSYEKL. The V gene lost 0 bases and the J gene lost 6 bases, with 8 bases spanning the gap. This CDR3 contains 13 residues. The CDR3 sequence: CASSQDLKDGYTF. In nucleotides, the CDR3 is TGCGCCAGCAGCCAAGATTTGAAGGATGGCTACACCTTC.

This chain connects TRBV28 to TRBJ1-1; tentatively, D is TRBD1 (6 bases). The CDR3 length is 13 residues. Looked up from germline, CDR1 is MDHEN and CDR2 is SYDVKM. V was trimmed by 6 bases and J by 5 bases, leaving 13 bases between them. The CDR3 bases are TGTGCCAGCAGGGGGACACAAAGTACTGAAGCTTTCTTT. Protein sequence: CASRGTQSTEAFF.

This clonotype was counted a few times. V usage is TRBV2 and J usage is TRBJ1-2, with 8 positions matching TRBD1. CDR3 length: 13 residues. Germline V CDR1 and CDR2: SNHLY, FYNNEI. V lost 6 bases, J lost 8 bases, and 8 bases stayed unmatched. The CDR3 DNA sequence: TGTGCCAGCAGGCGGGCGGCAGGGGGCGGCTACACCTTC. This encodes CASRRAAGGGYTF.